The entry below describes one T cell receptor beta chain. No antigen is known for it. Per-nucleotide qualities are absent, and no much larger clonotype sits a single base away. The sample originates from a study of metastatic and nonmetastatic thyroid tumors (TCRdb year 2020). General notes on the study: The researchers compared repertoires between peripheral blood samples and tumor or nodule tissue samples from patients with malignant or benign thyroid disease. Study-wide conclusions, independent of this receptor: TCR beta diversity was reported as significantly higher in malignant tumors than in benign nodules, in both blood and tumor samples.

Library preparation was by PCR. Instrument used: Illumina HiSeq 4000. High-throughput sequencing was used to profile the TCR beta-chain CDR3 region of every patient. In the paper's pipeline: The researchers built a classifier to tell apart papillary thyroid cancer patients with distant metastasis, based on CDR3 differences among clinicopathological groups. The Shannon index was used to measure repertoire diversity, and the Morisita-Horn index was used to measure how similar tumor and blood repertoires were. TCRdb trimmed the raw reads at Q25, called clones with MiXCR and kept productive beta chains. It is TCRdb's table, rather than the study itself, that gives the V and J calls and clone size. This sample holds roughly 50,000 clones; approximately 20% were observed only once. 3.8% of the sample rests with the top ten. No treatment had been received by any patient before thyroid surgery. Patient clinical samples collected from the early 2010s to the late 2010s were retrospectively analysed using T-cell receptor beta sequencing.

The CDR3 runs 14 residues from the cysteine to the phenylalanine. The only DNA kept is the CDR3, 42 bases in frame from the first base. Trimming accounts for 4 bases at V and 7 bases at J, while the number of junction bases matched to no gene is 6. The CDR1 and CDR2 encoded by the germline V gene are SGHTA and FQGNSA. This receptor was obtained from a male donor with papillary thyroid cancer or a benign thyroid nodule (not recorded which). Some clones in this sample may be carry-over from other donors' samples. The sample was blood. The rearrangement joined TRBV7-2 to TRBJ2-2; the central 7 bases match TRBD1. The CDR3 loop reads CASSYRTGRGELFF. The DNA is as follows: TGTGCCAGCAGCTACCGGACAGGCCGCGGGGAGCTGTTTTTT.